This T cell receptor (beta chain) is from a study of blood T cell repertoires in COVID-19 (dated by TCRdb to the early 2020s). With regard to the full study: Collaborator samples came from the United States, Italy and Spain and covered acute and convalescent phases of COVID-19. Where HLA class I and class II types were available, the types were taken from metadata supplied by the sample provider, not from assay-based typing. The dataset comprised deeply sampled blood TCRbeta repertoires from subjects exposed to, actively infected with, or recovered from COVID-19. The samples were drawn from two sources: the first 160 participants of the ongoing ImmuneRACE study, and 1,000 to 1,500 subjects contributed by 6 global collaborators. The repertoires were released in a freely available public database intended as a resource for research on the immune response to SARS-CoV-2. The prospective study material was composed of cDNA or gDNA derived from T cells, B-cell-depleted T cells, or PBMCs. A de-identified subject ID, COVID-19 status, age in years and sex were almost always included in the sample metadata. Results and caveats for the whole study, not just this receptor: The amount of clinical and demographic metadata varied by source and participant and was provided uncurated.

The collaborating institutions used their own protocols to collect whole blood in K2EDTA tubes. Collaborator samples were shipped for TCRbeta analysis as frozen whole blood, isolated PBMCs, or DNA extracted from either sample type. Note on this clone: The antigen this receptor binds is unknown. Base-call qualities are not available, and no considerably larger clone is one nucleotide away.

TCRbeta CDR3 regions were amplified from genomic DNA using the immunoSEQ Assay, a bias-controlled multiplex PCR. The study's processing was this. The number of nucleated cells in each sample was estimated from the amplification of reference gene primers within the assay. Sequence reads were collapsed and filtered to measure the absolute abundance of every unique TCRbeta CDR3 rearrangement. For each sample, productive Simpson clonality was calculated as the square root of Simpson's diversity index over productive rearrangements. TCRdb obtained this table from immuneACCESS and retained in-frame rearrangements with V and J assigned. These tables miss some clones; where compared with another copy, unresolved V genes account for less than half of the shortfall, and the remainder is unexplained. V and J calls and clone size are copied from that table; D and trimming were computed from the DNA. This sample has about 95,000 clones in its table, and about four fifths of those were observed once. The ten biggest clones cover about a quarter of the sample.

Taken from cysteine to phenylalanine, the CDR3 has 14 residues. Only the CDR3 part of the read is kept: 42 bases, read in frame from the first base. Clipping removes 7 bases from V and 5 bases from J, with 9 as the unmatched junction base count. From a lookup of the germline V gene (reference sequence), CDR1 and CDR2 are MNHNY and SVGAGI. The TCR originated in a human donor in a cohort sampled during active COVID-19. What was sequenced was peripheral blood. The chain couples TRBV6-6 to TRBJ2-3, with 7 middle bases fitting TRBD2. The encoded CDR3 is CASTQGGAGDTQYF. The sequence in DNA is TGTGCCAGCACTCAGGGAGGGGCCGGAGATACGCAGTATTTT.